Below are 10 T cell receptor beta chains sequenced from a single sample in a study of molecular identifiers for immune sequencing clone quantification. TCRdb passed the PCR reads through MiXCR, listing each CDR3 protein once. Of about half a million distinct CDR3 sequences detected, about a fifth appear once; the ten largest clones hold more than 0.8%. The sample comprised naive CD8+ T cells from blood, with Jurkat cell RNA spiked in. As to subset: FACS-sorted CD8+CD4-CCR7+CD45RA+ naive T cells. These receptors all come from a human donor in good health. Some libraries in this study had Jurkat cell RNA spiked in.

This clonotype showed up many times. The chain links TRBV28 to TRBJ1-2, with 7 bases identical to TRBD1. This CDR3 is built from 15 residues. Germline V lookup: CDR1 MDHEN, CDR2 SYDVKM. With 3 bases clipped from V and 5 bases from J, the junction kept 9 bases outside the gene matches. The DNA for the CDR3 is TGTGCCAGCAGTTTCGACCGGACAGGATCATATGGCTACACCTTC. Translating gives CASSFDRTGSYGYTF.

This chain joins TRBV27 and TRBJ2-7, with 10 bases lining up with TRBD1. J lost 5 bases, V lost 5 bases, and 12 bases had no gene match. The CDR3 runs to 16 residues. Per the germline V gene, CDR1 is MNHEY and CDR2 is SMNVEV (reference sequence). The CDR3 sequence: CASSPPPGTGADEQYF. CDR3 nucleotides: TGTGCCAGCAGTCCCCCCCCCGGGACAGGGGCGGACGAGCAGTACTTC.

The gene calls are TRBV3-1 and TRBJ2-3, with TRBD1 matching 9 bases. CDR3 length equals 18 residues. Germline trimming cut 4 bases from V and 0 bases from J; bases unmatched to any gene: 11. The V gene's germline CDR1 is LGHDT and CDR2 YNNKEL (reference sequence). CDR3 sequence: CASSPPGTGFISTDTQYF. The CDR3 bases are TGTGCCAGCAGCCCTCCCGGGACAGGGTTTATCAGCACAGATACGCAGTATTTT.

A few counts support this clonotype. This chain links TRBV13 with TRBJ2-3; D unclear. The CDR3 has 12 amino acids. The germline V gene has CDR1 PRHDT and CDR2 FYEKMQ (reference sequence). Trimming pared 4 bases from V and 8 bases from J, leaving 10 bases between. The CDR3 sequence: CASSSGGGTQYF. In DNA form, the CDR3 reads TGTGCCAGCAGCTCCGGCGGTGGTACGCAGTATTTT.

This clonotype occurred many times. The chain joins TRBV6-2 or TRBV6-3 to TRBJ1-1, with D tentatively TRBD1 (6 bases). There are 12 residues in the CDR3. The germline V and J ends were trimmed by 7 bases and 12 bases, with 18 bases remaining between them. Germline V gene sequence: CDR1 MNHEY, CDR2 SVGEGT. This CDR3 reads CASTYGGPGTFF. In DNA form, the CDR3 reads TGTGCCAGCACCTACGGGGGCCCCGGGACTTTCTTT.

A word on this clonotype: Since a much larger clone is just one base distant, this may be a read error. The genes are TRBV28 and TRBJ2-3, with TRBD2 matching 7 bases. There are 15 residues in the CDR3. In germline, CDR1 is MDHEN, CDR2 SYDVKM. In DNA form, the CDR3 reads TGTACCAGCACCATGGCGGGGGAAACAGTGGATACGCAGTATTTT. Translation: CTSTMAGETVDTQYF.

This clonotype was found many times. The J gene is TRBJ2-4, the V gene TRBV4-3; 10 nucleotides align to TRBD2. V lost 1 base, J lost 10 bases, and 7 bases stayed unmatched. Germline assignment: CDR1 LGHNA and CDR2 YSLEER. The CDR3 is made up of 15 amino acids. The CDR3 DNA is TGCGCCAGCAGCCAAGCGGCTAGCGGGAGAGAGATTCAGTACTTC. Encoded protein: CASSQAASGREIQYF.

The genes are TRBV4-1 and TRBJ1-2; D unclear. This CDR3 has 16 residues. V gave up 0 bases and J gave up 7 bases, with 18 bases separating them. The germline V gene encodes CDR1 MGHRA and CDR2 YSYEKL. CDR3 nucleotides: TGCGCCAGCAGCCAAGAAATATCCACCCACCCCCGTGGCTACACCTTC. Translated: CASSQEISTHPRGYTF.

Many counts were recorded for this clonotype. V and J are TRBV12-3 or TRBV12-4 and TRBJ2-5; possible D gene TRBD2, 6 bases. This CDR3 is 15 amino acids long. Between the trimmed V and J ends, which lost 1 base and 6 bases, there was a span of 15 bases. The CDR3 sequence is CASSLGSGVAKTQYF. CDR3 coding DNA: TGTGCCAGCAGTTTAGGGTCGGGGGTCGCGAAGACCCAGTACTTC.

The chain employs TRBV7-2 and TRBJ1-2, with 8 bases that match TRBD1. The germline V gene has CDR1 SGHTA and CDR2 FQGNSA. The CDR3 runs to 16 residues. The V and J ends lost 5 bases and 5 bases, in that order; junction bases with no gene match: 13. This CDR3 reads CASSARQGLDVYGYTF. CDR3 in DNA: TGTGCCAGCAGCGCCCGACAGGGGCTCGATGTTTATGGCTACACCTTC.